This entry lists 23 T cell receptor beta chains sequenced from one sample in a study of cytomegalovirus exposure and HLA in healthy donors. With 60 Vbeta and 13 Jbeta primers, the PCR was carried out. Profiling relied on immunoSEQ multiplex PCR, and the TCRdb table lists in-frame clones only, not all of them. The sample lists approximately 150,000 clones, around 88% occurring once. Sequencing was performed on PBMCs. The receptors shown here come from a woman younger than 45 in good health and CMV-seronegative.

The chain recombines TRBV9 with TRBJ1-6; no firm D call. The V end was cut by 0 bases, the J end by 11 bases, with 15 bases between. Germline CDR1 and CDR2: SGDLS and YYNGEE. The CDR3 sequence is 15 residues long. DNA of the CDR3: TGTGCCAGCAGCGTAGCTACAGACGGAAAACCACCCCTCCACTTT. Translated: CASSVATDGKPPLHF. Drawing the rest from reference TRBV9 and TRBJ1-6, the complete variable domain is DSGVTQTPKHLITATGQRVTLRCSPRSGDLSVYWYQQSLDQGLQFLIQYYNGEERAKGNILERFSAQQFPDLHSELNLSSLELGDSALYFCASSVATDGKPPLHFGNGTRLTVT.

The chain employs TRBV11-3 and TRBJ2-3; D remains ambiguous. The CDR3 sequence is 12 residues long. CDR1 SGHNT and CDR2 YENEEA come from the germline V gene. V was pared by 5 bases and J by 4 bases, with 7 bases between. The CDR3 spells CASSRGADTQYF. CDR3 DNA sequence: TGTGCCAGCAGCCGCGGAGCAGATACGCAGTATTTT.

This chain joins TRBV6-5 and TRBJ2-1, with 9 positions matching TRBD2. V was clipped by 5 bases and J by 9 bases; unmatched bases: 5. This CDR3 spans 13 amino acids. CDR1 MNHEY and CDR2 SVGAGI come from the germline V gene. CDR3 amino acids: CASSEREAGEQFF. CDR3 nucleotide sequence: TGTGCCAGCAGTGAGCGGGAGGCGGGTGAGCAGTTCTTC.

The V and J genes are TRBV19 and TRBJ1-5; D remains unclear. With 4 bases removed from V and 0 bases from J, the gap between germline ends came to 13 bases. This CDR3 spans 16 amino acids. Germline V gene lookup returns CDR1 LNHDA and CDR2 SQIVND (reference sequence). CDR3 protein: CASSTLAGISNQPQHF. The CDR3, as DNA: TGTGCCAGTAGTACTCTAGCGGGGATTAGCAATCAGCCCCAGCATTTT.

This clone was seen a single time. The chain is built from TRBV21-1 and TRBJ1-5. TRBV21-1 is labeled a pseudogene. The CDR3 contains 16 residues. The DNA of the CDR3 is TGTGCCAGCAGCAAACTAGGAATTAATAGCAATCAGCCCCAGCATTTT. It translates to CASSKLGINSNQPQHF.

About this clone: The CDR3 end shows no conserved phenylalanine or tryptophan, and so a read error is likely. The chain is built from TRBV7-2 and TRBJ2-7, with TRBD2 matching 11 bases. The germline V gene encodes CDR1 SGHTA and CDR2 FQGNSA. V dropped 1 base and J dropped 1; count of bases not matched to a gene: 3. The CDR3 length is 16 residues. For the CDR3, the DNA is TGTGCCAGCAGCTTAGTAGGGACTAGCGGTTCCTACGAGCAGTACCTC. Translation gives CASSLVGTSGSYEQYL.

V and J are TRBV7-2 and TRBJ2-3, with a possible D match to TRBD1 (5 bases). The CDR3 is 14 residues long. The germline V and J ends were trimmed by 6 bases and 4 bases, with 14 bases remaining between them. CDR1 is SGHTA, CDR2 FQGNSA, per germline. This CDR3 reads CASSGRVGSDTQYF. DNA of the CDR3: TGTGCCAGCAGTGGCAGGGTCGGGTCAGATACGCAGTATTTT.

This clone was counted a few times. The chain links TRBV19 to TRBJ1-1; possibly TRBD1 for D (5 bases). V was pared by 3 bases and J by 5 bases, with 13 bases between. This CDR3 spans 14 amino acids. CDR1 is LNHDA, CDR2 SQIVND, per germline (reference sequence). In DNA, the CDR3 is TGTGCCAGTAGTATCGAGGGGAGGAGGACTGAAGCTTTCTTT. Encoded protein: CASSIEGRRTEAFF.

A remark on this clone: The sample carries other DNA sequences with the same CDR3. The chain has TRBV5-1 and TRBJ1-1; tentatively, D is TRBD1 (6 bases). Germline CDR1 and CDR2: SGHRS and YFSETQ. This CDR3 is 13 amino acids long. The germline V and J ends were trimmed by 4 bases and 6 bases, with 13 bases remaining between them. The CDR3 DNA follows: TGCGCCAGCAGCATTACAGGGTCCCCTGAAGCTTTCTTT. It encodes CASSITGSPEAFF.

This chain joins TRBV7-9 and TRBJ1-1, with 8 nucleotides matching TRBD1. CDR1 and CDR2 from the germline V gene are SEHNR and FQNEAQ (reference sequence). This CDR3 spans 13 amino acids. Trimming removed 6 bases from V and 4 bases from J; junction bases left unmatched: 4. The CDR3 bases are TGTGCCAGCAGTAGACAGGGGATCACTGAAGCTTTCTTT. It yields the protein CASSRQGITEAFF.

The chain couples TRBV18 to TRBJ1-1; D gene unclear. Germline assignment: CDR1 KGHSH and CDR2 LQKENI. This CDR3 comprises 13 residues. V was trimmed by 3 bases and J by 4 bases, leaving 9 bases between them. CDR3 protein: CASSPSSLTEAFF. As DNA, the CDR3 is TGTGCCAGCTCACCTTCCTCCCTCACTGAAGCTTTCTTT. Full variable domain (remainder filled in from reference TRBV18 and TRBJ1-1): NAGVMQNPRHLVRRRGQEARLRCSPMKGHSHVYWYRQLPEEGLKFMVYLQKENIIDESGMPKERFSAEFPKEGPSILRIQQVVRGDSAAYFCASSPSSLTEAFFGQGTRLTVV.

This clone has more than one count but fewer than ten. V usage is TRBV6-5 and J usage is TRBJ1-3, with TRBD1 matching 9 bases. This CDR3 region has 14 residues. With V trimmed by 9 bases and J by 2 bases, 5 bases remained unmatched. From germline, CDR1 is MNHEY and CDR2 SVGAGI. Here the CDR3 reads CARDRGVTGNTIYF. For the CDR3, the DNA is TGTGCCAGAGACAGGGGGGTAACTGGAAACACCATATATTTT.

The rearrangement links TRBV7-8 to TRBJ2-7; the match to TRBD1 covers 7 bases. Trimming removed 1 base from V and 6 bases from J; junction bases left unmatched: 15. This CDR3 spans 17 amino acids. Germline V gene data show CDR1 as SGHVS and CDR2 as FQNEAQ. CDR3: CASSLGTGWIFGGEQYF. DNA of the CDR3: TGTGCCAGCAGCTTAGGGACAGGCTGGATTTTTGGGGGCGAGCAGTACTTC.

The chain uses TRBV7-2 and TRBJ1-3, with 10 bases that match TRBD1. The length of the CDR3 is 18 residues. After removal of 3 bases from V and 4 bases from J, the junction contained 12 bases not matched to a gene. Germline CDR1 SGHTA, CDR2 FQGNSA. CDR3 in amino acids: CASSFRDRGPFGGNTIYF. CDR3 DNA sequence: TGTGCCAGCAGCTTCCGGGACAGGGGCCCGTTTGGAGGAAACACCATATATTTT.

CDR3 sequence: CASSQEYGTGELFF. The CDR3 bases are TGCGCCAGCAGCCAAGAGTACGGGACCGGGGAGCTGTTTTTT. The rearrangement joins TRBV4-3 to TRBJ2-2; D call uncertain. From germline, CDR1 is LGHNA and CDR2 YSLEER. Deletions cut 0 bases from V and 5 bases from J, with 7 bases between. The CDR3 sequence is 14 residues long.

The chain recombines TRBV27 with TRBJ2-5, with 11 bases matching TRBD1. CDR1 is MNHEY and CDR2 is SMNVEV in the germline V gene (reference sequence). V trimming: 1 base; J trimming: 5 bases; junction bases outside the gene matches: 6. CDR3 length: 16 residues. This chain's CDR3 is CASSLFGQGARETQYF. The CDR3, as DNA: TGTGCCAGCAGTTTATTCGGACAGGGGGCGCGTGAGACCCAGTACTTC.

The V call is TRBV15, the J call TRBJ2-3; perhaps TRBD2 as D (6 bases). Germline V gives CDR1 LNHNV, CDR2 YYDKDF (reference sequence). Trimming left V 0 bases short and J 2 bases short, with 15 bases between. The CDR3 loop spans 17 amino acids. The CDR3 spells CATSRDLGGDNTDTQYF. The DNA for the CDR3 is TGTGCCACCAGCAGAGATTTGGGCGGGGATAACACAGATACGCAGTATTTT.

The chain recombines TRBV5-4 with TRBJ2-1, with 9 nucleotides matching TRBD1. Germline V lookup: CDR1 SGHNT, CDR2 YYREEE (reference sequence). V shed 5 bases and J 5 bases; nucleotides not matched to a gene: 5. CDR3 length: 14 residues. In DNA form, the CDR3 reads TGTGCCAGCAGTGAACGGGACAGGGACAATGAGCAGTTCTTC. It codes for CASSERDRDNEQFF.

CDR3 loop: CASSPPAGRTEAFF. In DNA, the CDR3 is TGTGCCAGTAGTCCACCGGCAGGCCGAACTGAAGCTTTCTTT. V and J are TRBV19 and TRBJ1-1; D remains unclear. Germline V gene lookup returns CDR1 LNHDA and CDR2 SQIVND (reference sequence). The V and J ends lost 5 bases and 5 bases respectively, with 15 bases between them. This CDR3 is built from 14 residues.

This chain uses TRBV6-4 with TRBJ2-7, with TRBD2 matching 13 bases. This CDR3 is 18 amino acids long. CDR1 is MRHNA and CDR2 is SNTAGT in the germline V gene. J was trimmed by 4 bases and V by 6 bases; bases with no gene match: 15. The CDR3 protein is CASRQPGTSGAKNYEQYF. CDR3 DNA: TGTGCCAGCAGGCAGCCCGGGACTAGCGGGGCTAAGAATTACGAGCAGTACTTC.

The chain combines TRBV27 with TRBJ1-1, with D uncertain. Germline V CDR1 and CDR2: MNHEY, SMNVEV (reference sequence). V was clipped by 3 bases and J by 5 bases, with 13 bases between them. The CDR3 has 14 amino acids. The CDR3 loop is CASSFSRGGTEAFF. Written as DNA, the CDR3 is TGTGCCAGCAGTTTTTCCCGTGGAGGGACTGAAGCTTTCTTT.

The chain has TRBV11-3 and TRBJ2-1; the D gene is possibly TRBD2 (5 bases). Germline CDR1 and CDR2: SGHNT and YENEEA. The CDR3 covers 12 residues. The germline V and J ends were trimmed by 1 base and 10 bases, with 8 bases remaining between them. CDR3 protein: CASSLGPGEQFF. The CDR3 bases are TGTGCCAGCAGCTTAGGTCCGGGAGAGCAGTTCTTC.

The chain combines TRBV19 with TRBJ1-5, with D unclear. V lost 5 bases, J lost 7 bases, and 12 bases lay in between. This CDR3 spans 13 amino acids. Germline V gene data show CDR1 as LNHDA and CDR2 as SQIVND (reference sequence). CDR3 residues: CASSSAGRQPQHF. Written as DNA, the CDR3 is TGTGCCAGTAGTTCGGCGGGAAGGCAGCCCCAGCATTTT.